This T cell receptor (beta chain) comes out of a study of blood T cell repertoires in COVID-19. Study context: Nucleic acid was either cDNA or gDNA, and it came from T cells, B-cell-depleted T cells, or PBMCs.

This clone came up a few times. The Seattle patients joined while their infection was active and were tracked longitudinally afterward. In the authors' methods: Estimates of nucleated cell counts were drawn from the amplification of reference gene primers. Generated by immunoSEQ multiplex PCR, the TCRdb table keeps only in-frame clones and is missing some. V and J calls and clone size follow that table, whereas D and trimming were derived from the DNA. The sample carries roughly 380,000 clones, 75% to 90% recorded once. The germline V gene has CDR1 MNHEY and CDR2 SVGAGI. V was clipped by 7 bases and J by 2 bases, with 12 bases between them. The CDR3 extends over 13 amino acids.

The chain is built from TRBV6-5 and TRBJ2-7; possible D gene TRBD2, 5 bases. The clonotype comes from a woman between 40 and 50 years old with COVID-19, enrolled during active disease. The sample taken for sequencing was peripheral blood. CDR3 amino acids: CASTAGIPYEQYF. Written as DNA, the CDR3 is TGTGCCAGCACCGCGGGTATTCCCTACGAGCAGTACTTC.